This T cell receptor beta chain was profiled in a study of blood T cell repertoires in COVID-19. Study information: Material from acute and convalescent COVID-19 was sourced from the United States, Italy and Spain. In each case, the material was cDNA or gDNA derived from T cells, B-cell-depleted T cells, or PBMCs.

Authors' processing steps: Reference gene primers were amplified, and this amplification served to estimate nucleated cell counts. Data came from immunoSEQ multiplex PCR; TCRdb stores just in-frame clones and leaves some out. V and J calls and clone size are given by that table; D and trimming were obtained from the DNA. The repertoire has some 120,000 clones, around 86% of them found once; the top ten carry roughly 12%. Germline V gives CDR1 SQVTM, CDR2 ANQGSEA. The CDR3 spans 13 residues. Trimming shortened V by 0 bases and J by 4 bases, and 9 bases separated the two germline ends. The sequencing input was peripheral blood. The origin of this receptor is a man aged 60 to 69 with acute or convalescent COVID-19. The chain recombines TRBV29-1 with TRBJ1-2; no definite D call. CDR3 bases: TGCAGCGTTGAAGAACCCCGAGGCTATGGCTACACCTTC. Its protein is CSVEEPRGYGYTF.